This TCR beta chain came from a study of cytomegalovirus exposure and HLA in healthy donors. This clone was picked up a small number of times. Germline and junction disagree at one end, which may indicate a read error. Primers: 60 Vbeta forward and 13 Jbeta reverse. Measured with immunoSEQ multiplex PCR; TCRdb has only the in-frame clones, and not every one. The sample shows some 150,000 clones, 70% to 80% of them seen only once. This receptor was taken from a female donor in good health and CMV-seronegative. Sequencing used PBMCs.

CDR3 sequence (DNA): TGCGCCAGCAGCTTATCAGGGGGCGTTGAGTTT. It encodes CASSLSGGVEF. V and J are TRBV5-1 and TRBJ1-1; 8 positions match TRBD1. The CDR3 length is 11 residues. Germline CDR1 reads SGHRS; CDR2 reads YFSETQ.